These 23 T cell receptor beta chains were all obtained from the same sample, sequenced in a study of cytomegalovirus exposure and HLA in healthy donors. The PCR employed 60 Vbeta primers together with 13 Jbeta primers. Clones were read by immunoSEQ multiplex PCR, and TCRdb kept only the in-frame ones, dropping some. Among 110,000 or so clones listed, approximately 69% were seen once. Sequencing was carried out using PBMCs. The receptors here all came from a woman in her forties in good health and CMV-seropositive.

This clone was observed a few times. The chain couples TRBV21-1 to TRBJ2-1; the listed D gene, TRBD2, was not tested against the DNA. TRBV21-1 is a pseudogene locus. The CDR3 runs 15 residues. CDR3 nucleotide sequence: TGTGCCAGCAGTTACGCGGCTACTTCCTACAATGAGCAGTTCTTC. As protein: CASSYAATSYNEQFF.

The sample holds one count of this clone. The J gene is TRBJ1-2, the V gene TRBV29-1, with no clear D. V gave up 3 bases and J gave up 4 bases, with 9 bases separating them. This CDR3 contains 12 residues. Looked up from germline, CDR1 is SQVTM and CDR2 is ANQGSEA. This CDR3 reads CSVDREGYGYTF. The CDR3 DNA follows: TGCAGCGTTGATAGGGAGGGCTATGGCTACACCTTC.

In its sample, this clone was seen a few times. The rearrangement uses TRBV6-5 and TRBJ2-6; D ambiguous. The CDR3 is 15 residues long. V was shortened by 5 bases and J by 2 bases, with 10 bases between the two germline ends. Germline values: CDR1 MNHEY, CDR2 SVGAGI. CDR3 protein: CASSPARPGANVLTF. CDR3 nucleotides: TGTGCCAGCAGTCCTGCGCGGCCTGGGGCCAACGTCCTGACTTTC.

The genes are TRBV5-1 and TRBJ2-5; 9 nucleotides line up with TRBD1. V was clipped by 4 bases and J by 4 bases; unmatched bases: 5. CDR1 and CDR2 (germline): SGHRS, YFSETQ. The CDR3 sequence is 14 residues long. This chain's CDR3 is CASSTRDRAETQYF. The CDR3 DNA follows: TGCGCCAGCAGCACCCGGGACAGGGCAGAGACCCAGTACTTC.

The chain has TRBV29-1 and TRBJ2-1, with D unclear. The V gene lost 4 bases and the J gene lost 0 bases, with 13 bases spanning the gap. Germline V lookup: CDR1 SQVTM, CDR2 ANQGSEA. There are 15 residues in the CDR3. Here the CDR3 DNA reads TGCAGCGTTGTAGCCCCGCCGACCTCCTACAATGAGCAGTTCTTC. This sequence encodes CSVVAPPTSYNEQFF.

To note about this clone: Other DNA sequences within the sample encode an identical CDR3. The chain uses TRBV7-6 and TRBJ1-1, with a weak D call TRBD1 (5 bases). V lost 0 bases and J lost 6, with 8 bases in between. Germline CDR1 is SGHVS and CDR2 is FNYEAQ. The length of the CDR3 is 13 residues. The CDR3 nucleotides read TGTGCCAGCAGCTTAGCTGAAGGGGCTGAAGCTTTCTTT. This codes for CASSLAEGAEAFF.

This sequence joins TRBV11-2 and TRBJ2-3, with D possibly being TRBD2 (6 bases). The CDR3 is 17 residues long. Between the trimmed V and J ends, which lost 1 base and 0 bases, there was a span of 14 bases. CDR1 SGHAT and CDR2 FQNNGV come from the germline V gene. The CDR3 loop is CASSLVWGDPSTDTQYF. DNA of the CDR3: TGTGCCAGCAGCTTAGTGTGGGGGGACCCTAGCACAGATACGCAGTATTTT.

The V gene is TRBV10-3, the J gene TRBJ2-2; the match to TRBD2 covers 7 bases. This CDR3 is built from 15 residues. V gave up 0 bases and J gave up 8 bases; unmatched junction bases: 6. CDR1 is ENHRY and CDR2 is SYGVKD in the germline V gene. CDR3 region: CAISESTSLAGELFF. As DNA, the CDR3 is TGTGCCATCAGTGAGTCGACTAGCTTGGCGGGGGAGCTGTTTTTT.

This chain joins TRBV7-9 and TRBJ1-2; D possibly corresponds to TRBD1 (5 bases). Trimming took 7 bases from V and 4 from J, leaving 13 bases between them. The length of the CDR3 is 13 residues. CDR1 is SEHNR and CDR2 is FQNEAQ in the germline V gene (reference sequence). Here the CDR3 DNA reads TGTGCCAGCATCGAAACAGGCGTCTATGGCTACACCTTC. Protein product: CASIETGVYGYTF.

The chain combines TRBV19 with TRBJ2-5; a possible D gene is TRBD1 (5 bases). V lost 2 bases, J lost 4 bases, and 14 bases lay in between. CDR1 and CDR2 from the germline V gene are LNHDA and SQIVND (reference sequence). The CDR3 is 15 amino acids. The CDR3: CASSISLGLPETQYF. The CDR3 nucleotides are TGTGCCAGTAGTATATCCCTGGGGCTTCCAGAGACCCAGTACTTC.

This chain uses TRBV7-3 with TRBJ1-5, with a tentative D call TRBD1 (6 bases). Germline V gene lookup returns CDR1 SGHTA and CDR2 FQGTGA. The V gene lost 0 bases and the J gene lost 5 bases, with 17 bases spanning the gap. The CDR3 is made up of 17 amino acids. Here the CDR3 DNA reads TGTGCCAGCAGCTTAACGTCTGGCAGGGGAGAGGATCAGCCCCAGCATTTT. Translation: CASSLTSGRGEDQPQHF. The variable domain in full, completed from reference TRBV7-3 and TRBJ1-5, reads GAGVSQTPSNKVTEKGKYVELRCDPISGHTALYWYRQSLGQGPEFLIYFQGTGAADDSGLPNDRFFAVRPEGSVSTLKIQRTERGDSAVYLCASSLTSGRGEDQPQHFGDGTRLSIL.

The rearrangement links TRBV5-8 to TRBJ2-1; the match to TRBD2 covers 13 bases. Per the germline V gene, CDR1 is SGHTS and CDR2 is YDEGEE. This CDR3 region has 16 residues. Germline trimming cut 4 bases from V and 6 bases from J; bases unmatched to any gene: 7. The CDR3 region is CASSLTGTSGINEQFF. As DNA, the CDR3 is TGTGCCAGCAGCCTTACCGGGACTAGCGGGATCAATGAGCAGTTCTTC.

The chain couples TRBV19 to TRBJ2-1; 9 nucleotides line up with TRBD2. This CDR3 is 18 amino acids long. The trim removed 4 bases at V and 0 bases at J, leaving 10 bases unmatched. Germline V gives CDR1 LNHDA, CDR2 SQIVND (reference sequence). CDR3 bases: TGTGCCAGTAGTAAGTCCCCTAGCGGGACCAGCTCCTACAATGAGCAGTTCTTC. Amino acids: CASSKSPSGTSSYNEQFF. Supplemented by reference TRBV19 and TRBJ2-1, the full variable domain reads DGGITQSPKYLFRKEGQNVTLSCEQNLNHDAMYWYRQDPGQGLRLIYYSQIVNDFQKGDIAEGYSVSREKKESFPLTVTSAQKNPTAFYLCASSKSPSGTSSYNEQFFGPGTRLTVL.

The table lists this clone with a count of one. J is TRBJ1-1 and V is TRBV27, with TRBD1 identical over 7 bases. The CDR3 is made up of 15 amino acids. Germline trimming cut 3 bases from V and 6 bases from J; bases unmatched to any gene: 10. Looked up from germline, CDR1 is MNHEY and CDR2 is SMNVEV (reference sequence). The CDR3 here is CASSFTGAGSSEAFF. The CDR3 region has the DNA TGTGCCAGCAGTTTCACAGGGGCGGGTAGTTCTGAAGCTTTCTTT.

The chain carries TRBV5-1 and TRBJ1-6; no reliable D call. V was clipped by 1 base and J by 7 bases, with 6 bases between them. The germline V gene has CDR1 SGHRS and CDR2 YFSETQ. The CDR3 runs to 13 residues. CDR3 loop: CASSLNMNSPLHF. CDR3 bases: TGCGCCAGCAGCTTGAACATGAATTCACCCCTCCACTTT.

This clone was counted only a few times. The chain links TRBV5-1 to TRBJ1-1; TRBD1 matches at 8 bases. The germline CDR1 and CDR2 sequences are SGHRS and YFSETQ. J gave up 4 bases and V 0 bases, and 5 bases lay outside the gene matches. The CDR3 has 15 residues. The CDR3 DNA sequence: TGCGCCAGCAGCTTGGGACAGGGGACGGTCACTGAAGCTTTCTTT. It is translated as CASSLGQGTVTEAFF.

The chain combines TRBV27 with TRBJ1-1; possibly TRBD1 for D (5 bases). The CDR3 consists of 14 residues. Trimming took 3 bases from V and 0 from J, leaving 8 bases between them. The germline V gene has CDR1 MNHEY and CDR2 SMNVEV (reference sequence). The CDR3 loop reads CASSFTGLNTEAFF. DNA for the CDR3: TGTGCCAGCAGTTTCACAGGACTGAACACTGAAGCTTTCTTT.

CDR3 in amino acids: CASSLGGGLAGGLLYEQYF. Here the CDR3 DNA reads TGTGCCAGCAGCTTGGGGGGGGGACTAGCGGGAGGTCTACTCTACGAGCAGTACTTC. The chain has TRBV5-6 and TRBJ2-7, with 15 bases that match TRBD2. The CDR3 spans 19 residues. The V segment lost 0 bases and the J segment 3 bases; nucleotides outside the gene matches: 10. CDR1 is SGHDT and CDR2 is YYEEEE in the germline V gene. Looking up the rest from reference TRBV5-6 and TRBJ2-7 gives the full variable domain: DAGVTQSPTHLIKTRGQQVTLRCSPKSGHDTVSWYQQALGQGPQFIFQYYEEEERQRGNFPDRFSGHQFPNYSSELNVNALLLGDSALYLCASSLGGGLAGGLLYEQYFGPGTRLTVT.

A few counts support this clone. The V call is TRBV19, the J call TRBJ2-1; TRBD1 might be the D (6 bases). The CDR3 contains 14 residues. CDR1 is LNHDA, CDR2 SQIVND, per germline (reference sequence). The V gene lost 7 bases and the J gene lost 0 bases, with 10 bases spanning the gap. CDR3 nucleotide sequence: TGTGCCAGTACCCAGGGGAGCTCCTACAATGAGCAGTTCTTC. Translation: CASTQGSSYNEQFF.

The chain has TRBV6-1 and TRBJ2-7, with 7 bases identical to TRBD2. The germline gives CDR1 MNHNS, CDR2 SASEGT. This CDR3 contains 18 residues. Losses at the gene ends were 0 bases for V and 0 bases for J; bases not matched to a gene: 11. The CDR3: CASSEARRAGISSYEQYF. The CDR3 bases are TGTGCCAGCAGTGAAGCGAGGAGAGCGGGGATATCCTCCTACGAGCAGTACTTC.

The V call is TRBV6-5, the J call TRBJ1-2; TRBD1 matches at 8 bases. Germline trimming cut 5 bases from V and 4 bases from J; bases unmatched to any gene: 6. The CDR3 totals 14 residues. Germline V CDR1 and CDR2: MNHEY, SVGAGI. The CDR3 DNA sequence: TGTGCCAGCAGTGGCGACAGGGGAGTCTATGGCTACACCTTC. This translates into CASSGDRGVYGYTF.

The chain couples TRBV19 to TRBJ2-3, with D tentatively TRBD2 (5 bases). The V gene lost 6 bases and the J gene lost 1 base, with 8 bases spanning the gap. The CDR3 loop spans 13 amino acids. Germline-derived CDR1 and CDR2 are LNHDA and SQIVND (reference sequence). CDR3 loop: CASRLGGTDTQYF. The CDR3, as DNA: TGTGCCAGTAGACTAGGTGGCACAGATACGCAGTATTTT.

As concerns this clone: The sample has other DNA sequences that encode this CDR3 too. The CDR3 nucleotides read TGTGCCTGGAGTGTAAGGAGGAACACCGGGGAGCTGTTTTTT. Its translation: CAWSVRRNTGELFF. The chain recombines TRBV30 with TRBJ2-2; no reliable D call. Germline values: CDR1 GTSNPN, CDR2 SVGIG (reference sequence). The CDR3 contains 14 residues. The V end was cut by 0 bases, the J end by 1 base, with 6 bases between.